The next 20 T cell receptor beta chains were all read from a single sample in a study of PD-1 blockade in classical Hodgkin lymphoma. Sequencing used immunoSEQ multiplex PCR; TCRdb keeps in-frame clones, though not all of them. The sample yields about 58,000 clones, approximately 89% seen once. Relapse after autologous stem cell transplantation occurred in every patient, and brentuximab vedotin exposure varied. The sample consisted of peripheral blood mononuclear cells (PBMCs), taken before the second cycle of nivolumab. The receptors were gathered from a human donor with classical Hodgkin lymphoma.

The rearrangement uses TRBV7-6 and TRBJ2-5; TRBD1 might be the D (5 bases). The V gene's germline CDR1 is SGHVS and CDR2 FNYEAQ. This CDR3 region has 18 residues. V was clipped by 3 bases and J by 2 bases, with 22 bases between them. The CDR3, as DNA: TGTGCCAGCAGCTTTCCGGTCGGTTCGACAGCGAGACAAGAGACCCAGTACTTC. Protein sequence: CASSFPVGSTARQETQYF.

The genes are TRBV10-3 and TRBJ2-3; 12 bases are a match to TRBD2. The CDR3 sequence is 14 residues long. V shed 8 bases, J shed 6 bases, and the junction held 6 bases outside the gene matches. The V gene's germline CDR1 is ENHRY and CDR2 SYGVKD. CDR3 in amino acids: CAIASGGARDTQYF. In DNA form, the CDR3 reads TGTGCCATCGCTAGCGGGGGGGCAAGGGATACGCAGTATTTT.

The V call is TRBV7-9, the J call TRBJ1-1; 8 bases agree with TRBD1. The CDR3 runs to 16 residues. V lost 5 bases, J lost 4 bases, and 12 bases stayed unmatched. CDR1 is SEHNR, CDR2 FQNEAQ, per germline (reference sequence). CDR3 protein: CASSARQGMVRTEAFF. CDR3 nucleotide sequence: TGTGCCAGCAGCGCGAGACAGGGGATGGTTCGCACTGAAGCTTTCTTT.

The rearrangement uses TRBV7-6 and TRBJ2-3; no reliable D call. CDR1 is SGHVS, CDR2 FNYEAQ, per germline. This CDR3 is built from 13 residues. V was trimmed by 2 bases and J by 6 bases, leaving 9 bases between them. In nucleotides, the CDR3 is TGTGCCAGCAGCTTAACCGGGTGGGATACGCAGTATTTT. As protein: CASSLTGWDTQYF.

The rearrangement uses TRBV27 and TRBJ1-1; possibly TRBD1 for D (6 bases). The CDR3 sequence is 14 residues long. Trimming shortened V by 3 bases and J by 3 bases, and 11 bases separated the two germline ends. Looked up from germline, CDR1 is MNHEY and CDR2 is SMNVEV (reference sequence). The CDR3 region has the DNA TGTGCCAGCAGTTTTTGGGGGGCCGACACTGAAGCTTTCTTT. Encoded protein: CASSFWGADTEAFF.

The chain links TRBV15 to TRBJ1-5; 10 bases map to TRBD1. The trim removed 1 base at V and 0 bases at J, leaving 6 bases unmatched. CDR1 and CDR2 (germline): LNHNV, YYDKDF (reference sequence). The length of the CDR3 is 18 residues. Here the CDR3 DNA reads TGTGCCACCAGCAGAGGGGGGACAGGGGACTATAGCAATCAGCCCCAGCATTTT. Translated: CATSRGGTGDYSNQPQHF.

The CDR3 DNA reads as TGCGCCAGCAGCCAAGAACAGGTGGTAGATACGCAGTATTTT. This codes for CASSQEQVVDTQYF. The rearrangement joins TRBV4-1 to TRBJ2-3; weak D call: TRBD1 (5 bases). This CDR3 spans 14 amino acids. The germline V and J ends were trimmed by 0 bases and 5 bases, with 9 bases remaining between them. The germline gives CDR1 MGHRA, CDR2 YSYEKL.

The CDR3 nucleotides are TGTGCCAGCAGCTTAGAGGGTACCACTGAAGCTTTCTTT. It specifies CASSLEGTTEAFF. The chain uses TRBV11-3 and TRBJ1-1; no clear D. CDR3 length: 13 residues. Trimming shortened V by 0 bases and J by 4 bases, and 6 bases separated the two germline ends. Per germline, CDR1 SGHNT and CDR2 YENEEA.

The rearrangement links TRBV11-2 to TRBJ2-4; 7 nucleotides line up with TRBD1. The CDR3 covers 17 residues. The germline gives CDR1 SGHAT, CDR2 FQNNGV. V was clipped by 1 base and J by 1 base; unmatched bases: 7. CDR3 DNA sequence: TGTGCCAGCAGCTTAGGGGACAGCATGTTGGCCAAAAACATTCAGTACTTC. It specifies CASSLGDSMLAKNIQYF.

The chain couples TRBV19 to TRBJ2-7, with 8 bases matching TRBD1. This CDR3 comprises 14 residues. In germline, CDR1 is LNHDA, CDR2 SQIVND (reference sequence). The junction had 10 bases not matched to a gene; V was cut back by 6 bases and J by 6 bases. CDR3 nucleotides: TGTGCCAGTAGGTCCGGGACAGGAATCCGCGAGCAGTACTTC. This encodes CASRSGTGIREQYF.

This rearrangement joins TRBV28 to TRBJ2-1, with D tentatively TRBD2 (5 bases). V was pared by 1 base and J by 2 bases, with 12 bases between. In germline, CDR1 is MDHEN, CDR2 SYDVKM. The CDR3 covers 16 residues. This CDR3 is CASSLLSGDAYNEQFF. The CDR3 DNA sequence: TGTGCCAGCAGTTTATTAAGCGGAGACGCCTACAATGAGCAGTTCTTC. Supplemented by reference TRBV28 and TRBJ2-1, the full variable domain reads DVKVTQSSRYLVKRTGEKVFLECVQDMDHENMFWYRQDPGLGLRLIYFSYDVKMKEKGDIPEGYSVSREKKERFSLILESASTNQTSMYLCASSLLSGDAYNEQFFGPGTRLTVL.

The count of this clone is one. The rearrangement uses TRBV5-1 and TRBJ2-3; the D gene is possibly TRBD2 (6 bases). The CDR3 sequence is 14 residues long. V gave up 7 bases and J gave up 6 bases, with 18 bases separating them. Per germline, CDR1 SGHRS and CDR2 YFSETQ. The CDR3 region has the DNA TGCGCCAGCGGTCGAGGGGATCGGGGGGATACGCAGTATTTT. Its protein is CASGRGDRGDTQYF. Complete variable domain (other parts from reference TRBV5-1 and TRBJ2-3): KAGVTQTPRYLIKTRGQQVTLSCSPISGHRSVSWYQQTPGQGLQFLFEYFSETQRNKGNFPGRFSGRQFSNSRSEMNVSTLELGDSALYLCASGRGDRGDTQYFGPGTRLTVL.

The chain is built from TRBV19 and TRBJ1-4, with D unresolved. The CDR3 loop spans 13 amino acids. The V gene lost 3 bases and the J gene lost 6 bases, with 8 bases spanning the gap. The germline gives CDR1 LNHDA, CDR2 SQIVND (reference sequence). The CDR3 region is CASSIRTDEKLFF. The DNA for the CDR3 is TGTGCCAGTAGTATTAGGACCGATGAAAAACTGTTTTTT.

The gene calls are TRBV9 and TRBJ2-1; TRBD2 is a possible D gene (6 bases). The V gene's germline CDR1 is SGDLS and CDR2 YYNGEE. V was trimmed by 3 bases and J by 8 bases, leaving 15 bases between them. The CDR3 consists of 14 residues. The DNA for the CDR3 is TGTGCCAGCAGCGCGGCGGGGTGGCGGGATGAGCAGTTCTTC. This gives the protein CASSAAGWRDEQFF. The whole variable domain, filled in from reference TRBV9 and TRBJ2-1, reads DSGVTQTPKHLITATGQRVTLRCSPRSGDLSVYWYQQSLDQGLQFLIQYYNGEERAKGNILERFSAQQFPDLHSELNLSSLELGDSALYFCASSAAGWRDEQFFGPGTRLTVL.

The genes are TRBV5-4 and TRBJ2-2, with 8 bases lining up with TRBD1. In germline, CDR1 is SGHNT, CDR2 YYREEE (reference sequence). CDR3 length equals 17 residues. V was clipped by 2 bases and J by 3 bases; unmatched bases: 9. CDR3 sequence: CASSFQPGQAYTGELFF. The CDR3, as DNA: TGTGCCAGCAGCTTCCAACCGGGACAGGCCTACACCGGGGAGCTGTTTTTT.

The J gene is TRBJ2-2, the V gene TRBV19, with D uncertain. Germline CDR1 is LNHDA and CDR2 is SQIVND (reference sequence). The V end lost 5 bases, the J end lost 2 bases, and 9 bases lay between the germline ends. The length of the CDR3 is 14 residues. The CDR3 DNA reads TGTGCCAGTAGTTACGGGTCCAACACCGGGGAGCTGTTTTTT. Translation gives CASSYGSNTGELFF.

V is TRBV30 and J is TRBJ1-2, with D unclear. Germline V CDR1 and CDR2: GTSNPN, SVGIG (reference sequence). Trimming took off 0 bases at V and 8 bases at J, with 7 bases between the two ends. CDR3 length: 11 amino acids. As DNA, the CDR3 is TGTGCCTGGAGTGTCGCCAGGGGCTACACCTTC. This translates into CAWSVARGYTF.

The CDR3 DNA reads TGCGCCAGCAGCCAACGACTAGCGGGAGTGGACAATGAGCAGTTCTTC. Its translation: CASSQRLAGVDNEQFF. V usage is TRBV4-3 and J usage is TRBJ2-1; 12 nucleotides match TRBD2. Trimming took 2 bases from V and 5 from J; bases not matched to a gene: 4. In germline, CDR1 is LGHNA, CDR2 YSLEER. CDR3 length equals 16 residues.

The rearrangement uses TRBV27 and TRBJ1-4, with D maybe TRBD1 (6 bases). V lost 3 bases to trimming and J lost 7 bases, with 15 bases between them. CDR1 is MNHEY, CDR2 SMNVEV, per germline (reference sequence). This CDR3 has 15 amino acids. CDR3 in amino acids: CASSLGTLLGEKLFF. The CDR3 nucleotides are TGTGCCAGCAGTTTGGGGACACTTCTGGGTGAAAAACTGTTTTTT.

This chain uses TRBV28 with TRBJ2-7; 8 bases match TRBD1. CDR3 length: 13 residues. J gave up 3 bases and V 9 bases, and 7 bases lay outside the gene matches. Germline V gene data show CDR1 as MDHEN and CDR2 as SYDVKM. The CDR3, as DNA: TGTGCCAGTTGCGGCAGGGGGCGCTACGAGCAGTACTTC. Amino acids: CASCGRGRYEQYF.